This T cell receptor beta chain was recovered during a study of T cell changes during pregnancy in multiple sclerosis. Assay: immunoSEQ multiplex PCR; the TCRdb copy retains only in-frame clones and omits some. The data show 70,000 or so clones, around 91% seen once. The receptor was derived from a female donor in good health, enrolled as a control in a pregnancy study. Sequenced material: peripheral blood, taken in the third trimester of pregnancy.

The CDR3 loop reads CASRAGRHSGNTIYF. The CDR3 bases are TGTGCCAGCAGGGCGGGACGGCACTCTGGAAACACCATATATTTT. The rearrangement uses TRBV6-5 and TRBJ1-3; a weak D match, TRBD1 (5 bases). The CDR3 covers 15 residues. V shed 6 bases and J shed 0 bases, with 12 bases lying between them. Germline V CDR1 and CDR2: MNHEY, SVGAGI.